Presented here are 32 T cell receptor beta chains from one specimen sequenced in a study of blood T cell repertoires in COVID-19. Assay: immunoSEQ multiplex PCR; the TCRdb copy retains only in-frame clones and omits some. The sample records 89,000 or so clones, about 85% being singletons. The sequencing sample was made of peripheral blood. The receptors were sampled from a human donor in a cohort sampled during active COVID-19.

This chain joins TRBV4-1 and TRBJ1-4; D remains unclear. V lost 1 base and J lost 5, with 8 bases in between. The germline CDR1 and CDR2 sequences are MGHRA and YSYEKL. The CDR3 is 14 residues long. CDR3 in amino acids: CASSQGWPNEKLFF. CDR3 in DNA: TGCGCCAGCAGCCAAGGTTGGCCCAATGAAAAACTGTTTTTT.

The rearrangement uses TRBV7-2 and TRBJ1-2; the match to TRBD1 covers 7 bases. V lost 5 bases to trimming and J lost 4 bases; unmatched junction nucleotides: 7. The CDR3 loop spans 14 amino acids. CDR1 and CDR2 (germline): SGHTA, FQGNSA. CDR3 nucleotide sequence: TGTGCCAGCAGCCATACAGGGGCTCTCTATGGCTACACCTTC. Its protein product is CASSHTGALYGYTF.

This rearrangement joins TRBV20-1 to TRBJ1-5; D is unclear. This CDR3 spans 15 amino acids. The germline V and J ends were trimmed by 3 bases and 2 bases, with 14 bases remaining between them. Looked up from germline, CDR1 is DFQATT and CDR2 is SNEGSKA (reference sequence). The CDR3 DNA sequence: TGCAGTGCTAGTCCACCCCGAGGAGGCAATCAGCCCCAGCATTTT. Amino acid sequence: CSASPPRGGNQPQHF.

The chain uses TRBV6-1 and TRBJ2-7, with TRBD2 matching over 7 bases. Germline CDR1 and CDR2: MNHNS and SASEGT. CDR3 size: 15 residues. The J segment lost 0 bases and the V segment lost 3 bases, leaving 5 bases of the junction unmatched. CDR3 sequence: CASSEVSGHSYEQYF. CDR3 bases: TGTGCCAGCAGTGAGGTTAGCGGGCACTCCTACGAGCAGTACTTC.

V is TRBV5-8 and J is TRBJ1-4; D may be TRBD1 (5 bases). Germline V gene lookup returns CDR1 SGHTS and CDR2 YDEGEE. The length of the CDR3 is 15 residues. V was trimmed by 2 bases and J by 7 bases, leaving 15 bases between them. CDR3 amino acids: CASSFYRPQGEKLFF. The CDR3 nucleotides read TGTGCCAGCAGCTTCTATCGGCCCCAGGGTGAAAAACTGTTTTTT.

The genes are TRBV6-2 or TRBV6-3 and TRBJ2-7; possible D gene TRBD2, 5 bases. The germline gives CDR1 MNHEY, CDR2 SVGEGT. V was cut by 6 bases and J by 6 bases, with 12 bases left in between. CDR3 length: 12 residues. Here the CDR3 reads CASSLTGGEQYF. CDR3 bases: TGTGCCAGCAGCCTTACCGGAGGCGAGCAGTACTTC.

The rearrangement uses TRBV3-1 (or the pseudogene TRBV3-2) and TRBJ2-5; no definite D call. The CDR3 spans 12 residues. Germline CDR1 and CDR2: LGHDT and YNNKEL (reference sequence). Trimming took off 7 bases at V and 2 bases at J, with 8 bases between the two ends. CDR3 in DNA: TGTGCCAGCATTGGCCAACAAGAGACCCAGTACTTC. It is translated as CASIGQQETQYF.

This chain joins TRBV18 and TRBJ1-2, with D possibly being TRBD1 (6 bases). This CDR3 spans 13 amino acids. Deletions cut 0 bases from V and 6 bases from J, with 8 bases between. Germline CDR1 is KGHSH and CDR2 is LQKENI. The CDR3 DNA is TGTGCCAGCTCACCACCGGCAGGGGATGGCTACACCTTC. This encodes CASSPPAGDGYTF.

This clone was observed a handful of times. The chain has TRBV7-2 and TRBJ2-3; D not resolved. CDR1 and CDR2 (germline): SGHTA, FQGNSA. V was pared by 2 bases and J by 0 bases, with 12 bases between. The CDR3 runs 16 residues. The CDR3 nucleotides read TGTGCCAGCAGCTTATTTGGCGGTGGAAGCACAGATACGCAGTATTTT. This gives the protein CASSLFGGGSTDTQYF. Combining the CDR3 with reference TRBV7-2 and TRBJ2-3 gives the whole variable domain GAGVSQSPSNKVTEKGKDVELRCDPISGHTALYWYRQSLGQGLEFLIYFQGNSAPDKSGLPSDRFSAERTGGSVSTLTIQRTQQEDSAVYLCASSLFGGGSTDTQYFGPGTRLTVL.

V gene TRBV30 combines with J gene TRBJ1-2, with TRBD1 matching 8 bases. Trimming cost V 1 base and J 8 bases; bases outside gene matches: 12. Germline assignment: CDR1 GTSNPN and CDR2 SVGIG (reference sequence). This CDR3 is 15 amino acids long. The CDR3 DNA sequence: TGTGCCTGGAGTGGCGGGACAGGCCCATTGGGGGGCTACACCTTC. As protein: CAWSGGTGPLGGYTF. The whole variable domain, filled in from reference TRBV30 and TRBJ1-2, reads SQTIHQWPATLVQPVGSPLSLECTVEGTSNPNLYWYRQAAGRGLQLLFYSVGIGQISSEVPQNLSASRPQDRQFILSSKKLLLSDSGFYLCAWSGGTGPLGGYTFGSGTRLTVV.

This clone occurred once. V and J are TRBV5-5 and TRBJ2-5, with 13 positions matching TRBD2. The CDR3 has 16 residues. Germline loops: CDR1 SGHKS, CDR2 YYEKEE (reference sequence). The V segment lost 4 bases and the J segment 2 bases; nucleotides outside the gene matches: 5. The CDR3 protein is CASSQGTSGAQETQYF. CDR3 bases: TGTGCCAGCAGCCAGGGGACTAGCGGGGCGCAAGAGACCCAGTACTTC.

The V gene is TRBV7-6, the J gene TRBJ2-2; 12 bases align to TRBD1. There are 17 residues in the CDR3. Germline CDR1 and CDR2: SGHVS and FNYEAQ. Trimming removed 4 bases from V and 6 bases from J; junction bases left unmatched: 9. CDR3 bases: TGTGCCAGCAGCTCATCGCCGGGACAGGGGGCCCCCGGGGAGCTGTTTTTT. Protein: CASSSSPGQGAPGELFF.

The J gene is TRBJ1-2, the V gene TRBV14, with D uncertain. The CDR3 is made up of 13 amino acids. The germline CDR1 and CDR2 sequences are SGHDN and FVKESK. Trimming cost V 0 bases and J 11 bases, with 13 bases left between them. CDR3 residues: CASSQERGLAYTF. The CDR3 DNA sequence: TGTGCCAGCAGCCAAGAACGCGGGCTAGCGTACACCTTC.

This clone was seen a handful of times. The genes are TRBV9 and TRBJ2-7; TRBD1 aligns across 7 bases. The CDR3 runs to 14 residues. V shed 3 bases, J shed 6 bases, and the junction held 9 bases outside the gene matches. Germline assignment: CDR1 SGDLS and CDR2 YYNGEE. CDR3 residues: CASSEGQRQSEQYF. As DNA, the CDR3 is TGTGCCAGCAGCGAGGGACAGCGACAGAGCGAGCAGTACTTC.

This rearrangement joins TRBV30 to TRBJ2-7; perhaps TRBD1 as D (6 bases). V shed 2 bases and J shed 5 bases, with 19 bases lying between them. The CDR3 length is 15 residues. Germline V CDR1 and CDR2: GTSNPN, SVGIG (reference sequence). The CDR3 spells CAWSRTARGFNEQYF. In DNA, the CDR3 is TGTGCCTGGAGTCGTACGGCAAGGGGGTTCAACGAGCAGTACTTC. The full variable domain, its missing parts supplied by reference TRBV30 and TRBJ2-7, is SQTIHQWPATLVQPVGSPLSLECTVEGTSNPNLYWYRQAAGRGLQLLFYSVGIGQISSEVPQNLSASRPQDRQFILSSKKLLLSDSGFYLCAWSRTARGFNEQYFGPGTRLTVT.

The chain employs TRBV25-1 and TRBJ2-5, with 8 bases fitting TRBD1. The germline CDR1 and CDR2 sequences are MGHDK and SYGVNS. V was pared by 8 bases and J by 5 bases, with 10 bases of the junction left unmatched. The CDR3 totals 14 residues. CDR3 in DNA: TGTGCCAGCTCTTACAGGGGGGAATGGGAGACCCAGTACTTC. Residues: CASSYRGEWETQYF. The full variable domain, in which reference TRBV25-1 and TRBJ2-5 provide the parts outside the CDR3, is EADIYQTPRYLVIGTGKKITLECSQTMGHDKMYWYQQDPGMELHLIHYSYGVNSTEKGDLSSESTVSRIRTEHFPLTLESARPSHTSQYLCASSYRGEWETQYFGPGTRLLVL.

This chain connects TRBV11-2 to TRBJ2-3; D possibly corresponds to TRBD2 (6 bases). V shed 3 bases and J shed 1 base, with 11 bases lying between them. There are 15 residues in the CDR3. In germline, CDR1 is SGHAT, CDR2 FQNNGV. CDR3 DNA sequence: TGTGCCAGCAGCTTGGGGTGGGGGGGCACAGATACGCAGTATTTT. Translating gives CASSLGWGGTDTQYF.

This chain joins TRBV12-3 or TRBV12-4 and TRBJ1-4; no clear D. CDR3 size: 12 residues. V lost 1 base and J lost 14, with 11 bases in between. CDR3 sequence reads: CASSLGGGWLFF. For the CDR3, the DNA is TGTGCCAGCAGTTTAGGTGGAGGCTGGCTGTTTTTT.

CDR3 nucleotide sequence: TGTGCCAGCAGTTTAAGGACAGGGTATGGCTACACCTTC. Its protein product is CASSLRTGYGYTF. The chain links TRBV12-3 or TRBV12-4 to TRBJ1-2; 8 nucleotides align to TRBD1. Trimming at V came to 2 bases and at J to 5 bases, leaving 1 base not matched to a gene. The CDR3 runs 13 residues.

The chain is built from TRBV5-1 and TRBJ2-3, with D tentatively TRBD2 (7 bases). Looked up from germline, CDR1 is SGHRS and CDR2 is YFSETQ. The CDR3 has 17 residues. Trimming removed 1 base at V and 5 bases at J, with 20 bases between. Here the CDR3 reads CASSLTAAVGGRDTQYF. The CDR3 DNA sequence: TGCGCCAGCAGCTTGACCGCAGCCGTGGGGGGGCGAGATACGCAGTATTTT.

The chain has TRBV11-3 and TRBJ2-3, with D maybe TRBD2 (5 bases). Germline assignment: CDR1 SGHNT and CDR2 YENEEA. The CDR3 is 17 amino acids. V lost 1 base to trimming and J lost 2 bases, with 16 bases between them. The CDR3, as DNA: TGTGCCAGCAGCTTAGTTTCCCCCAGCGGAATCACAGATACGCAGTATTTT. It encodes CASSLVSPSGITDTQYF.

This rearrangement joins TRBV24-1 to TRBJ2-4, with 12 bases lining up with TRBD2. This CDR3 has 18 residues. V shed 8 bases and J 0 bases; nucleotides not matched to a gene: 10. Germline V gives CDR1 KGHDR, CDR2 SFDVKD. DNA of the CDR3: TGTGCCACCAACGTTCTAGCGGGGGGGCCGTCAGCCAAAAACATTCAGTACTTC. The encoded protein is CATNVLAGGPSAKNIQYF.

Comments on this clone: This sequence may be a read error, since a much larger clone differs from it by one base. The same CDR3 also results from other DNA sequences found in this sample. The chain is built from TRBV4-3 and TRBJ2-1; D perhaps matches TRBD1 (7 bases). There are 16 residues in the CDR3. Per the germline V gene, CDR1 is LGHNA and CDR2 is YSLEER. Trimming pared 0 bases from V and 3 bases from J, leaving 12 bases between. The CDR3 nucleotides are TGCGCCAGCAGCCAAGATCCAGGGGGGAACTACAATGAGCAGTTCTTC. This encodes CASSQDPGGNYNEQFF.

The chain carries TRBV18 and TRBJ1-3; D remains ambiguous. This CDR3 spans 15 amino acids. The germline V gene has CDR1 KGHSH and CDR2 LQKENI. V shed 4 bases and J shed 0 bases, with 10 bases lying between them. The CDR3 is CASSQSVFSGNTIYF. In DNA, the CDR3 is TGTGCCAGCTCACAGTCGGTCTTCTCTGGAAACACCATATATTTT.

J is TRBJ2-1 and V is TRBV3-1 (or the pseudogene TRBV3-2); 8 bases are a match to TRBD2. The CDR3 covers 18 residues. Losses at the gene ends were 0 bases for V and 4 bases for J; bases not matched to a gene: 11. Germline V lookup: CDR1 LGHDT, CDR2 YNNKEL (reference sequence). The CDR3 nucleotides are TGTGCCAGCAGCCAAGAAGGGACTAGTAAGCCCCATTACAATGAGCAGTTCTTC. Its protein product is CASSQEGTSKPHYNEQFF.

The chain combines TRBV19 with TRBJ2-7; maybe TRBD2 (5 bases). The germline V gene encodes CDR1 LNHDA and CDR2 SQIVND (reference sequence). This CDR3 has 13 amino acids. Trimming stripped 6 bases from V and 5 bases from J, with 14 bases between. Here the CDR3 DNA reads TGTGCCAGTAGAAGACGGGGAATCCACGAGCAGTACTTC. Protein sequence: CASRRRGIHEQYF.

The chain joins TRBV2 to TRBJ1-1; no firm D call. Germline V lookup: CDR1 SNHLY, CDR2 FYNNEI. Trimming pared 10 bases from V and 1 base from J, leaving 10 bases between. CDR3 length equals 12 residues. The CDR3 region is CATSVWNTEAFF. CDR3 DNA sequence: TGTGCCACCTCGGTATGGAACACTGAAGCTTTCTTT.

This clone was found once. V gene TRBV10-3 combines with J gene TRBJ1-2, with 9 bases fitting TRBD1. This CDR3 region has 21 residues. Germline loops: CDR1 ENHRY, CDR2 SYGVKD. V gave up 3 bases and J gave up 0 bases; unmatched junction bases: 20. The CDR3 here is CAISEILLRRQGVKANYGYTF. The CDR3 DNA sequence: TGTGCCATCAGTGAAATATTGCTCCGTCGACAGGGGGTTAAAGCTAACTATGGCTACACCTTC.

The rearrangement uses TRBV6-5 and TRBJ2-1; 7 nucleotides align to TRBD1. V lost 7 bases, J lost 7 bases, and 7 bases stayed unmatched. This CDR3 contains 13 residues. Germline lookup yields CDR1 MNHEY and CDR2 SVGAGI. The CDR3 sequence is CASTKGARNEQFF. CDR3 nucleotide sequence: TGTGCCAGCACTAAGGGGGCTCGGAATGAGCAGTTCTTC.

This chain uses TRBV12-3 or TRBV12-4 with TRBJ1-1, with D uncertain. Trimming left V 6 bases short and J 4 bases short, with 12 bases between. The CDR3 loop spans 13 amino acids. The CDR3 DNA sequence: TGTGCCAGCAGCGGAGGGTGGGCCACTGAAGCTTTCTTT. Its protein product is CASSGGWATEAFF.

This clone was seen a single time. The CDR3 sequence: CASSKVPEGTGHYYGDTQYF. In DNA form, the CDR3 reads TGTGCCAGCAGCAAAGTTCCAGAAGGGACAGGGCACTACTATGGAGATACGCAGTATTTT. This chain joins TRBV21-1 and TRBJ2-3; no check of the table's D call, TRBD1, against the DNA was made. TRBV21-1 is an annotated pseudogene. The CDR3 has 20 amino acids.

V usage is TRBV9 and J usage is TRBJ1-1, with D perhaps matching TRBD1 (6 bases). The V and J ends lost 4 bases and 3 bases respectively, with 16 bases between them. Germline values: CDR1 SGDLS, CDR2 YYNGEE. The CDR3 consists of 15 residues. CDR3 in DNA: TGTGCCAGCAGCCCAATGACAGGACCCCACACTGAAGCTTTCTTT. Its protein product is CASSPMTGPHTEAFF.